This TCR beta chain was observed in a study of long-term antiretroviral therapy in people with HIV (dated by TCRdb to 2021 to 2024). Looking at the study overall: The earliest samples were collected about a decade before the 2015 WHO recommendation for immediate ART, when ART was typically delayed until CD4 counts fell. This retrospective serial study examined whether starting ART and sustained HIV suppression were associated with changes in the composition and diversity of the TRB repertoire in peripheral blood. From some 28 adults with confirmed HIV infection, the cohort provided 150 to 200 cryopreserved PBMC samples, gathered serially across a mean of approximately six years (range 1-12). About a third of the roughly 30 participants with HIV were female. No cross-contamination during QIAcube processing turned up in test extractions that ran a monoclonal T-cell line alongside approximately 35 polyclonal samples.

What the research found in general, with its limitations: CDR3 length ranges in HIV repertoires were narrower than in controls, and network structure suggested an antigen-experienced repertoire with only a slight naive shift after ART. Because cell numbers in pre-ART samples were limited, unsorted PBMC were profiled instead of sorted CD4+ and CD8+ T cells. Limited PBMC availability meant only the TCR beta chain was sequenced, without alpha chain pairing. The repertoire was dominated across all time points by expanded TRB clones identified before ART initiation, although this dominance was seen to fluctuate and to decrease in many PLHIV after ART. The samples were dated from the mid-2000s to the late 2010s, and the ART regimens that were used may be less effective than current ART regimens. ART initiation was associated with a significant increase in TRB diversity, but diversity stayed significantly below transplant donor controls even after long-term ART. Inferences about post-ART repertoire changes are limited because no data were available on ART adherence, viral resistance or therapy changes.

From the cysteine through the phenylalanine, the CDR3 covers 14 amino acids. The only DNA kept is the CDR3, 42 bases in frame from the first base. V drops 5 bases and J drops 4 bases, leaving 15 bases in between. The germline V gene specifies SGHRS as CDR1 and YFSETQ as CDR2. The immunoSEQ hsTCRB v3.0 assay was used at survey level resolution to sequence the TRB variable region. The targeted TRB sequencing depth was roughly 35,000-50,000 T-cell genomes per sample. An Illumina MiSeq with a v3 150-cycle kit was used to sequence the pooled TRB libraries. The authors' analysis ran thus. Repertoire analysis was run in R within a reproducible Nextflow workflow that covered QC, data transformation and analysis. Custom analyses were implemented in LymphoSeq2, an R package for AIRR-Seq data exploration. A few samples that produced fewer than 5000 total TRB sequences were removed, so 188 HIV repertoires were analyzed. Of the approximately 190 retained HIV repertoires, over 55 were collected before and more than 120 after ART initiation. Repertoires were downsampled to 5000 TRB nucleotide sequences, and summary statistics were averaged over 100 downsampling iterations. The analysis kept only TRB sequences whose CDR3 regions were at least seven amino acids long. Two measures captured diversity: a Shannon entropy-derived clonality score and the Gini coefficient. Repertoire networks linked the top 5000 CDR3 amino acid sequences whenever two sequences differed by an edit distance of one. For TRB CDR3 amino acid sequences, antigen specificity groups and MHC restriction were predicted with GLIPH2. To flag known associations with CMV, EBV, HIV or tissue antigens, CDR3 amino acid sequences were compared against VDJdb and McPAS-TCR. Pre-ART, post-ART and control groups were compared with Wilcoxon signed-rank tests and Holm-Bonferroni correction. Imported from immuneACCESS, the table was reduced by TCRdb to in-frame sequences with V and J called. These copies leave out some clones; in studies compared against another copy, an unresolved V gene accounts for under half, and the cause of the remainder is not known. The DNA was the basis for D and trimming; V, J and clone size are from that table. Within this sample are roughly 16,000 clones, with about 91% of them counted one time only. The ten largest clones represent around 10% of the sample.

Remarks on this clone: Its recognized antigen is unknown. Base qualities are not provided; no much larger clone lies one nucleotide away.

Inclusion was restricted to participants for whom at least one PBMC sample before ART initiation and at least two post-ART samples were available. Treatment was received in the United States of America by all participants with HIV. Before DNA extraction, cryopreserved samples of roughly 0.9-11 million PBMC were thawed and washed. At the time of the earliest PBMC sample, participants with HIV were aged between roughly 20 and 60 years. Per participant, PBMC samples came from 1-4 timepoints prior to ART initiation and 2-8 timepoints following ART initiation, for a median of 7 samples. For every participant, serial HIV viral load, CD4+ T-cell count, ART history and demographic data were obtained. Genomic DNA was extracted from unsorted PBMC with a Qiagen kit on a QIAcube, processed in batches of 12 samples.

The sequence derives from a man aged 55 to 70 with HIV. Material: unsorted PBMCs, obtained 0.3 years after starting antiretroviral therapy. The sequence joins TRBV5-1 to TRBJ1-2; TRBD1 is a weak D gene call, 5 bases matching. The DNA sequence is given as TGCGCCAGCAGTGAACCGGGACGGTCCTATGGCTACACCTTC. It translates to CASSEPGRSYGYTF.